This is a list of T cell receptor beta chains from one sample in a study of blood T cell repertoires in COVID-19. Clones were sequenced by immunoSEQ multiplex PCR, and TCRdb holds only the in-frame ones, with some missing. Of about 220,000 clones listed, about nine tenths were seen once; the top ten hold roughly 2.7%. The source material was PBMCs or T cells enriched from blood (not recorded which). Every receptor here comes from a young woman who had recovered from COVID-19. The CDR3 runs from the conserved cysteine through the conserved F or W. Each record gives: clone size, V gene, J gene, D gene, CDR3 protein, CDR3 DNA. A D gene is named only where the DNA matches it firmly. Size tells how often a clone was seen (once, few, many) or the class of an expanded clone, and some rows leave it out.

few	TRBV7-9	TRBJ2-7	TRBD1	CASSTRTGAYEQYF	TGTGCCAGCAGCACCCGGACAGGGGCCTACGAGCAGTACTTC
NA	TRBV6-2/TRBV6-3	TRBJ1-3	NA	CASSYSGRRNTIYF	TGTGCCAGCAGTTACTCGGGCAGACGAAACACCATATATTTT
NA	TRBV7-3	TRBJ2-2	NA	CASSLYGIGGELFF	TGTGCCAGCAGCTTATACGGGATTGGCGGGGAGCTGTTTTTT
NA	TRBV7-6	TRBJ2-1	TRBD2	CASSLGLAGGQGEQFF	TGTGCCAGCAGCTTAGGACTAGCGGGGGGGCAAGGTGAGCAGTTCTTC
once	TRBV2	TRBJ2-3	NA	CAAKSTVSITDTQYF	TGTGCCGCTAAAAGTACCGTGTCTATCACAGATACGCAGTATTTT
NA	TRBV12-3/TRBV12-4	TRBJ2-1	NA	CASSHRHTDKQFF	TGTGCCAGCAGTCACCGACATACCGATAAGCAGTTCTTC
NA	TRBV5-4	TRBJ2-1	TRBD1	CASRGSGGLLRVEQFF	TGTGCCAGCAGGGGTTCAGGGGGCCTCTTGAGGGTAGAGCAGTTCTTC
NA	TRBV4-3	TRBJ1-1	NA	CASSQGSVRGTEAFF	TGCGCCAGCAGCCAAGGATCCGTTAGGGGGACTGAAGCTTTCTTT
NA	TRBV5-6	TRBJ1-5	NA	CASSLVGRGGSNQPQHF	TGTGCCAGCAGCTTGGTGGGTAGGGGTGGTAGCAATCAGCCCCAGCATTTT
NA	TRBV6-5	TRBJ2-5	TRBD2	CASRRSGGIQETQYF	TGTGCCAGCAGACGTAGCGGGGGGATCCAAGAGACCCAGTACTTC
NA	TRBV4-1	TRBJ2-5	TRBD1	CASSQDQGQGVGETQYF	TGCGCCAGCAGCCAAGATCAGGGACAGGGGGTAGGAGAGACCCAGTACTTC
once	TRBV6-5	TRBJ2-7	TRBD1	CASRTRDRVNEQYF	TGTGCCAGCAGAACACGGGACAGGGTGAACGAGCAGTACTTC
NA	TRBV10-2	TRBJ2-1	NA	CASRDRSYNEQFF	TGCGCCAGCAGGGACAGATCTTACAATGAGCAGTTCTTC
NA	TRBV6-2/TRBV6-3	TRBJ1-6	NA	CASSFGRGVFDSPLHF	TGTGCCAGCAGTTTCGGCAGGGGAGTATTTGATTCACCCCTCCACTTT
NA	TRBV5-1	TRBJ1-2	TRBD1	CASRPGTGRANYGYTF	TGCGCCAGCAGGCCCGGGACAGGGAGAGCTAACTATGGCTACACCTTC
NA	TRBV7-2	TRBJ1-5	TRBD1	CASSQIGTVTQPQHF	TGTGCCAGCAGCCAAATAGGGACAGTTACTCAGCCCCAGCATTTT
NA	TRBV4-3	TRBJ1-6	TRBD1	CASSTHNRDRSNSPLHF	TGCGCCAGCAGCACCCATAATAGGGACAGGTCTAATTCACCCCTCCACTTT
NA	TRBV5-6	TRBJ1-4	NA	CASTYATNEKLFF	TGTGCCAGCACCTATGCAACTAATGAAAAACTGTTTTTT
NA	TRBV2	TRBJ1-1	NA	CASSTDPGIPEAFF	TGTGCCAGCAGCACCGACCCAGGGATCCCTGAAGCTTTCTTT
NA	TRBV24-1	TRBJ1-5	NA	CATAPSGNQPQHF	TGTGCCACCGCCCCTTCAGGGAATCAGCCCCAGCATTTT
NA	TRBV2	TRBJ1-4	NA	CASRRESNEKLFF	TGTGCCAGCAGGCGGGAATCTAATGAAAAACTGTTTTTT
NA	TRBV7-2	TRBJ2-3	NA	CASSSDTADTQYF	TGTGCCAGCAGCTCGGACACGGCAGATACGCAGTATTTT
once	TRBV5-4	TRBJ2-5	NA	CASSSRGTVQETQYF	TGTGCCAGCAGCTCCCGGGGGACCGTCCAGGAGACCCAGTACTTC
NA	TRBV6-2/TRBV6-3	TRBJ1-5	NA	CASSRGASNQPQHF	TGTGCCAGCAGTCGGGGGGCTAGCAATCAGCCCCAGCATTTT
NA	TRBV4-2	TRBJ2-3	TRBD2	CASSQDRGLAYADTQYF	TGTGCCAGCAGCCAAGATAGGGGACTAGCGTATGCAGATACGCAGTATTTT
NA	TRBV7-8	TRBJ1-1	NA	CASSLFWGLSTEAFF	TGTGCCAGCAGCTTATTTTGGGGGCTTAGCACTGAAGCTTTCTTT
NA	TRBV7-3	TRBJ2-3	TRBD1	CASSRNLGQGHTQYF	TGTGCCAGCAGCCGAAACTTGGGACAGGGACATACGCAGTATTTT